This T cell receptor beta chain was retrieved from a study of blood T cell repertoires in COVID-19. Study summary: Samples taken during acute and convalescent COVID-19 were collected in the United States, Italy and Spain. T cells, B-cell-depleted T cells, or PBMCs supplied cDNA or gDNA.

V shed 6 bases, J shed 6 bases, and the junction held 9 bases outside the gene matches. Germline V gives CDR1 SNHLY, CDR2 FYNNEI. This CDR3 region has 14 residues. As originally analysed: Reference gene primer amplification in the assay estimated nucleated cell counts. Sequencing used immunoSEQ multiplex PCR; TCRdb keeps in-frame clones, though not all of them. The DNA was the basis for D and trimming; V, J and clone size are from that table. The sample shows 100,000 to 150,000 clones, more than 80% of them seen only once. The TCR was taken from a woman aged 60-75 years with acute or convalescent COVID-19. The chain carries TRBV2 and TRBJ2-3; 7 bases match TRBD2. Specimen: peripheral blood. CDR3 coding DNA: TGTGCCAGCAGCCGGGGGGACCATACTGATACGCAGTATTTT. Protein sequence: CASSRGDHTDTQYF.